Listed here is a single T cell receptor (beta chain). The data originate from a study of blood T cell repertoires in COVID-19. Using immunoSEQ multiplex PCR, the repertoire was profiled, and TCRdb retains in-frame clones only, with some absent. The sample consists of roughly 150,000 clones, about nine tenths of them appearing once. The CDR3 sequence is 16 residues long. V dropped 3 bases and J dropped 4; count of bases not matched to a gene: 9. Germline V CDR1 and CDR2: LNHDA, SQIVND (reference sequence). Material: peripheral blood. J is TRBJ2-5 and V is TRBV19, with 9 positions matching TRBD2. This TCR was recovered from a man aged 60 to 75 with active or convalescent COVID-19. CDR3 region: CASSISGRGGIETQYF. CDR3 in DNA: TGTGCCAGTAGTATTAGCGGGAGAGGCGGTATAGAGACCCAGTACTTC. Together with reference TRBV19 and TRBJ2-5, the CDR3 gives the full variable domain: DGGITQSPKYLFRKEGQNVTLSCEQNLNHDAMYWYRQDPGQGLRLIYYSQIVNDFQKGDIAEGYSVSREKKESFPLTVTSAQKNPTAFYLCASSISGRGGIETQYFGPGTRLLVL.